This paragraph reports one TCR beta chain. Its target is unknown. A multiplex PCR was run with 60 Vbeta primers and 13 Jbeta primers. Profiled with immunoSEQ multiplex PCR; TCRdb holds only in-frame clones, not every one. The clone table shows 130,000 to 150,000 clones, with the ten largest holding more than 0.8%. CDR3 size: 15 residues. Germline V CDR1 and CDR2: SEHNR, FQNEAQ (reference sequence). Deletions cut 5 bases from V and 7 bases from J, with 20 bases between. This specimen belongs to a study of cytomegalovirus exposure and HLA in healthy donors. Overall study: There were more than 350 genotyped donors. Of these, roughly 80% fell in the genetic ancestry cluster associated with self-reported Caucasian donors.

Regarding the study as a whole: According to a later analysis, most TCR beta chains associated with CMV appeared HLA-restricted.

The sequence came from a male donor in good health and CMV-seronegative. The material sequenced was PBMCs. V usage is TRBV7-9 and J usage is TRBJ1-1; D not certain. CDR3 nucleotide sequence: TGTGCCAGCAGCCTCGCTCCGGGGAGAGTTGGTGAAGCTTTCTTT. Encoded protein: CASSLAPGRVGEAFF.